This entry features one T cell receptor beta chain sequence. Antigen: not known. In germline, CDR1 is SGHRS, CDR2 YFSETQ. There are 17 residues in the CDR3. V shed 0 bases and J 9 bases; nucleotides not matched to a gene: 10. Vbeta (60) and Jbeta (13) primers were used in the PCR. The data were produced by immunoSEQ multiplex PCR, yet TCRdb's version contains in-frame clones alone and is incomplete. Here the sample spans 35,000 to 45,000 clones, roughly 51% being singletons. This sample was taken from a study of cytomegalovirus exposure and HLA in healthy donors. General study findings and limits: Fewer N-insertions (relative to the roughly 630-donor mean) were reportedly seen in an Asian-associated ancestry cluster in a later analysis.

This chain uses TRBV5-1 with TRBJ2-1; 12 positions match TRBD2. The specimen was PBMCs. The TCR originated in a man aged 55 to 70 in good health and CMV-seronegative. CDR3 DNA: TGCGCCAGCAGCTTGGAGGTTCTAGCGGGAGGGCCTCTTGAGCAGTTCTTC. Its protein product is CASSLEVLAGGPLEQFF.